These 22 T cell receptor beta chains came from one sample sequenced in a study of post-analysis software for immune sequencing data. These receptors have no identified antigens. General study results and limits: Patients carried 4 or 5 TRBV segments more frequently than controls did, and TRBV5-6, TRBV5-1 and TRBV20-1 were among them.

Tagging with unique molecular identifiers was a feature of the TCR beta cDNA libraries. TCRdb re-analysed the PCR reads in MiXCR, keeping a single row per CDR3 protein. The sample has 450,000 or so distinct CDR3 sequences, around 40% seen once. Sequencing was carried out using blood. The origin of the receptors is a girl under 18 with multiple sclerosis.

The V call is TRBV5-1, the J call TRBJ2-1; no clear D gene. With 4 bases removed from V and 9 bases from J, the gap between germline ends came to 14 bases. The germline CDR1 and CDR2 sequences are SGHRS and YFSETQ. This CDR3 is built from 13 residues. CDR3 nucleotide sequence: TGCGCCAGCAGCCCCCTATTTAGCTCTGAGCAGTTCTTC. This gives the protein CASSPLFSSEQFF. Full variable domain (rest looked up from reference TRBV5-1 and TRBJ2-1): KAGVTQTPRYLIKTRGQQVTLSCSPISGHRSVSWYQQTPGQGLQFLFEYFSETQRNKGNFPGRFSGRQFSNSRSEMNVSTLELGDSALYLCASSPLFSSEQFFGPGTRLTVL.

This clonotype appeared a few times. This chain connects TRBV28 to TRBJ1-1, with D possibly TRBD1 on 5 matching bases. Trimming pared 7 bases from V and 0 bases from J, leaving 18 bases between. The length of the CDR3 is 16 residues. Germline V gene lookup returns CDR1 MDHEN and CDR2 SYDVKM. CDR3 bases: TGTGCCAGCATGATCGGTTCTCACAGGTTGAACACTGAAGCTTTCTTT. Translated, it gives CASMIGSHRLNTEAFF.

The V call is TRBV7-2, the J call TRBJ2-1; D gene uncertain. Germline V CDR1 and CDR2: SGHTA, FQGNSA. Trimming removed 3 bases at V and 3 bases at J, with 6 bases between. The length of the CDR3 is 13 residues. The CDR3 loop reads CASSFNNYNEQFF. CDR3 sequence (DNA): TGTGCCAGCAGCTTCAACAACTACAATGAGCAGTTCTTC.

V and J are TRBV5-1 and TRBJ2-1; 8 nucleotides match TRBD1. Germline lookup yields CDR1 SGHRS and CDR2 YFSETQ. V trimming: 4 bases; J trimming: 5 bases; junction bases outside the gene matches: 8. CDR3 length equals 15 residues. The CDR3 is CASSPGTGMNNEQFF. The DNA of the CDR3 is TGCGCCAGCAGCCCGGGGACAGGCATGAACAATGAGCAGTTCTTC.

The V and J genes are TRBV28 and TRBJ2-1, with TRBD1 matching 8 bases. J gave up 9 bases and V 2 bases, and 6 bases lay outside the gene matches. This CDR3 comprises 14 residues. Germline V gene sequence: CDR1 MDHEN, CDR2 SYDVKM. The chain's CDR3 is CASSLGGQGGEQFF. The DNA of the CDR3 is TGTGCCAGCAGTTTAGGTGGACAGGGAGGTGAGCAGTTCTTC. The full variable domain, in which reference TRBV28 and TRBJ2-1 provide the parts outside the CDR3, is DVKVTQSSRYLVKRTGEKVFLECVQDMDHENMFWYRQDPGLGLRLIYFSYDVKMKEKGDIPEGYSVSREKKERFSLILESASTNQTSMYLCASSLGGQGGEQFFGPGTRLTVL.

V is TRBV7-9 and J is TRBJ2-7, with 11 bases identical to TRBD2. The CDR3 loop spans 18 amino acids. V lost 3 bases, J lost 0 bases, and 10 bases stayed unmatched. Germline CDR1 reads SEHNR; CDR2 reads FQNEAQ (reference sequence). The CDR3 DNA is TGTGCCAGCAGCTTCGATCCCCTAGCGGGAGGCAACTCCTACGAGCAGTACTTC. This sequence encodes CASSFDPLAGGNSYEQYF.

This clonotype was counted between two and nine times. Written as DNA, the CDR3 is TGTGCCAGCAGTGGCCGGGACAGGTCCTACGAGCAGTACTTC. Residues: CASSGRDRSYEQYF. The chain links TRBV12-3 or TRBV12-4 to TRBJ2-7, with 8 bases lining up with TRBD1. V trimming: 5 bases; J trimming: 1 base; junction bases outside the gene matches: 4. This CDR3 is built from 14 residues.

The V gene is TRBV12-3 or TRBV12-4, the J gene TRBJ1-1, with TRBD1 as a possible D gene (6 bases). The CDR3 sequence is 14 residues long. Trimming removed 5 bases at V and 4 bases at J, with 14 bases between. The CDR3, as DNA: TGTGCCAGCAGTGTATGGGGGCGCAGCACTGAAGCTTTCTTT. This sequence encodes CASSVWGRSTEAFF.

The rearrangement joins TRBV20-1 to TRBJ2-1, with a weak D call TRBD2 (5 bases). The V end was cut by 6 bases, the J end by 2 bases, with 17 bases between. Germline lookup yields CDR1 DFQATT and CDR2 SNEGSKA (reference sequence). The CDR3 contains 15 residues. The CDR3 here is CSARSGRDPYNEQFF. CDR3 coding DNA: TGCAGTGCCCGCTCCGGTCGGGATCCCTACAATGAGCAGTTCTTC.

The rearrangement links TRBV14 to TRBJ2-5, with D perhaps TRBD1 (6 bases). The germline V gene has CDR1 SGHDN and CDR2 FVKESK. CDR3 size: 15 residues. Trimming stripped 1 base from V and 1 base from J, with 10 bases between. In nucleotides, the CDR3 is TGTGCCAGCAGCCAAGGTGGGGGCTCCCAAGAGACCCAGTACTTC. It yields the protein CASSQGGGSQETQYF.

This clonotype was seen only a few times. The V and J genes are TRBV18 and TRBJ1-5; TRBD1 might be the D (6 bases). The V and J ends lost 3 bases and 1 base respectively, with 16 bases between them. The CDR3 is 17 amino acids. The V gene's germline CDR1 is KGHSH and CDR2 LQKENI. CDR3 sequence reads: CASSPRTTGLSNQPQHF. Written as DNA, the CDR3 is TGTGCCAGCTCACCTAGGACTACAGGGCTGAGCAATCAGCCCCAGCATTTT.

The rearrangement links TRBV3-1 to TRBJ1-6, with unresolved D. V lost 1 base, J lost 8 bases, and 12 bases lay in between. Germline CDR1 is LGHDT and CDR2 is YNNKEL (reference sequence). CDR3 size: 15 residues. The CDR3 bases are TGTGCCAGCAGCCAAGTCTCCCAAAGGGATTCACCCCTCCACTTT. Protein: CASSQVSQRDSPLHF.

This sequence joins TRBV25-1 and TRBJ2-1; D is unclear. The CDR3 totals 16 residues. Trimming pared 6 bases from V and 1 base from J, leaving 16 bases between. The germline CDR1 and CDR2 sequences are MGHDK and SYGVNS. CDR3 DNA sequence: TGTGCCAGCAGCCCTACGGGCCCGAGGTCCTACAATGAGCAGTTCTTC. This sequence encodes CASSPTGPRSYNEQFF.

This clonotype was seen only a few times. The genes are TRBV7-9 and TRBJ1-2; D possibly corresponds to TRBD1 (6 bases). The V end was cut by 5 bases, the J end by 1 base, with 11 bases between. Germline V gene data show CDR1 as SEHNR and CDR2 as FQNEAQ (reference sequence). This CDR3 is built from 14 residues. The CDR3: CASSRDTDNYGYTF. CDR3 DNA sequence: TGTGCCAGCAGCCGGGACACCGATAACTATGGCTACACCTTC.

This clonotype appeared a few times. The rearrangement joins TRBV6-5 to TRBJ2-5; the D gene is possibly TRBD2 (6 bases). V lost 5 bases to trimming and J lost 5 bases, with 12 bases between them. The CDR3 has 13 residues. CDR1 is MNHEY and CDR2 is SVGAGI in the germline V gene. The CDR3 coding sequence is TGTGCCAGCAGTCTGGACTATAGGGAGACCCAGTACTTC. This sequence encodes CASSLDYRETQYF.

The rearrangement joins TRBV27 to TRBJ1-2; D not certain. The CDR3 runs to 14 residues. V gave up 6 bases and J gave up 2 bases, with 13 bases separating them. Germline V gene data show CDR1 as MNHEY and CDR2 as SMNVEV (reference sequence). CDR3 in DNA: TGTGCCAGCAGACGCAGCCAGGAGAACTATGGCTACACCTTC. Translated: CASRRSQENYGYTF.

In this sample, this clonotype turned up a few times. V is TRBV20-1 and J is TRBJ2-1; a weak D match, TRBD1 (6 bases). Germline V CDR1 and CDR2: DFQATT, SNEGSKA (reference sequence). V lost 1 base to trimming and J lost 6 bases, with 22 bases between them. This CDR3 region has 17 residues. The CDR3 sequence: CSARAAFATRGSNEQFF. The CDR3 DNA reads TGCAGTGCTAGAGCGGCTTTTGCCACTAGGGGGAGCAATGAGCAGTTCTTC.

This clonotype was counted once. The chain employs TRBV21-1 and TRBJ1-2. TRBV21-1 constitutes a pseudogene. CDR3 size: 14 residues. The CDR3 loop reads CASSKWGPVYGYTF. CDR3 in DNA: TGTGCCAGCAGCAAATGGGGCCCCGTCTATGGCTACACCTTC.

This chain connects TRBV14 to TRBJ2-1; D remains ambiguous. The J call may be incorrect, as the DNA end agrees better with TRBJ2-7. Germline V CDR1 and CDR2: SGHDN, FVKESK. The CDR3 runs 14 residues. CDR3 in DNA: TGTGCCAGCAGCCAATGGACCCGTTACAATGAGCAGTACTTC. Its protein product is CASSQWTRYNEQYF.

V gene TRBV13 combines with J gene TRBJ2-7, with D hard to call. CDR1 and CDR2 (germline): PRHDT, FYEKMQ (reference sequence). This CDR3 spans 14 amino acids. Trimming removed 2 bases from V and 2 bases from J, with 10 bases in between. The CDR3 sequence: CASSLSDRTYEQYF. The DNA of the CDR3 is TGTGCCAGCAGCTTAAGTGACCGAACCTACGAGCAGTACTTC. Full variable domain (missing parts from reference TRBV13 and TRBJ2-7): AAGVIQSPRHLIKEKRETATLKCYPIPRHDTVYWYQQGPGQDPQFLISFYEKMQSDKGSIPDRFSAQQFSDYHSELNMSSLELGDSALYFCASSLSDRTYEQYFGPGTRLTVT.

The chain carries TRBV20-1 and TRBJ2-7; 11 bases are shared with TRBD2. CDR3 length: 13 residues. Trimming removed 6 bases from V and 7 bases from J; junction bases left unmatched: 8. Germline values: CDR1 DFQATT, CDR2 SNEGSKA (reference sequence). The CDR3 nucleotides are TGCAGTGCATTAGCGGGAGGGAGAAATGAGCAGTACTTC. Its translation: CSALAGGRNEQYF.

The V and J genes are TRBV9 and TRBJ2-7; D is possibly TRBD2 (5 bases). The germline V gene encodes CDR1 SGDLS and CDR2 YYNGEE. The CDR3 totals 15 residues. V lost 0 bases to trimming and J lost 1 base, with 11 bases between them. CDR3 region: CASSVGPADSYEQYF. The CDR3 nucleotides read TGTGCCAGCAGCGTAGGGCCAGCGGATTCCTACGAGCAGTACTTC.